Sequencing of this TCR beta chain was carried out in a study of blood T cells in healthy people across ages. Alongside a J-beta primer mix, a sample-barcoded 5' primer served in a second PCR lasting about 7 to 11 cycles. MiXCR, applied by TCRdb to the 5' RACE reads, yields one record per CDR3 protein. The sample has roughly 800,000 distinct CDR3 sequences; about three fifths are singletons. Study results and limitations: Because donor CMV status was unknown, expanded clonotype changes were possibly confounded.

This CDR3 spans 12 amino acids. V lost 7 bases, J lost 6 bases, and 12 bases lay in between. Germline V lookup: CDR1 MDHEN, CDR2 SYDVKM. In the case of this clonotype: The antigen remains undetermined.

This chain connects TRBV28 to TRBJ1-2, with TRBD1 as a possible D gene (5 bases). The sequence came from a man under 40 in good health. Source material: blood. The CDR3, as DNA: TGTGCCAGCACCATCGGGGGGGATGGCTACACCTTC. This translates into CASTIGGDGYTF.